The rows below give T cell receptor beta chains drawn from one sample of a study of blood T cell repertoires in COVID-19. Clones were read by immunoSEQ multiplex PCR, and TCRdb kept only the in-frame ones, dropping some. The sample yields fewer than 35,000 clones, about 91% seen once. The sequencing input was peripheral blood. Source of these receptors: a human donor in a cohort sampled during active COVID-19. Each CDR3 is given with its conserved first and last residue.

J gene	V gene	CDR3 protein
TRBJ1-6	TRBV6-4	CASSDSGNSPLHF
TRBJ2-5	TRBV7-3	CASSSDRGETQYF
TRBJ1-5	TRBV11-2	CASSYGTRWISGPVKPQHF
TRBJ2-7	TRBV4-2	CASSQVPGNTPGQSYEQYF
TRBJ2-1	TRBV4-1	CASSQDFAGGLSEQFF
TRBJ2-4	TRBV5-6	CASSSWGLAGANIQYF
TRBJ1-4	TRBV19	CASADRASDEKLFF
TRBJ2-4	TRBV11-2	CASSPIAGGGFPKNIQYF
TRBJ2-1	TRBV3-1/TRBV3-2	CASSQETGDSSYNEQFF
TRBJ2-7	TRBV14	CASSQGRQLFRIQQYF
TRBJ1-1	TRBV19	CASSPRQYTEAFF
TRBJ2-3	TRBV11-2	CASSPSVRAAGGNRDTQYF
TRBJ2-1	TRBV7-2	CASSLGLAGDNEQFF
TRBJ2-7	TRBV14	CASSQDLGYEQYF
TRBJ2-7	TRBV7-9	CASSFPPEYEQYF
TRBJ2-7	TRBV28	CASRNPPEQGRSYEQYF
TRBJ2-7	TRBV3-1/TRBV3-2	CASSHGGALEQYF
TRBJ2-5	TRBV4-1	CASSGGGVRVETQYF
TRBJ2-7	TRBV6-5	CASSRSGTVYEQYF
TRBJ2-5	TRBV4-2	CASSQGTRKETQYF
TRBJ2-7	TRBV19	CASGQGPFYEQYF
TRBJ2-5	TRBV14	CASSRHLQETQYF
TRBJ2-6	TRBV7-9	CASSSRGAGANVLTF
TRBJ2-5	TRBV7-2	CASSFAGTSPQYF
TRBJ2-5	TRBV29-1	CSVEANPSGGKRGQYF
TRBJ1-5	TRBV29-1	CATGGARSNQPQHF
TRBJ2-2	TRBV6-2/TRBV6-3	CASSWGGAGGELFF
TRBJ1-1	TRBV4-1	CASSQDRWGVNTEAFF
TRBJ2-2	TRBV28	CASSFGARRELFF
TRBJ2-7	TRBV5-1	CASSVQGTSYEQYF
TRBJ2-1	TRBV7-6	CASSSPSGTSIDEQFF
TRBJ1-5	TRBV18	CASSPGQGNQPQHF
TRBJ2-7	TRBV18	CASSAGTKYEQYF
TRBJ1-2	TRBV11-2	CASSPTGTGNYYGYTF
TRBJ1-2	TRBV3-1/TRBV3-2	CASSQRAGQGKNYGYTF
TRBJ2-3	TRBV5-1	CASSFLAGGLGDTDTQYF
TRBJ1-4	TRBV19	CASSPSDSGNEKLFF
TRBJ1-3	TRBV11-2	CASSADRTGNTIYF
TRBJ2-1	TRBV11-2	CASSFQGFSYNEQFF
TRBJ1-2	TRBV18	CASTSTGGWAGYTF
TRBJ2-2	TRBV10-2	CASIAGYGELFF
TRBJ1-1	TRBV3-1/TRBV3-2	CASSATGLNTEAFF
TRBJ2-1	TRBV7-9	CASSSRGGQRGYNEQFF